The rows below give T cell receptor beta chains drawn from one sample of a study of blood T cells in healthy people across ages. MiXCR was run by TCRdb on the 5' RACE reads, yielding one entry per CDR3 protein. This sample carries approximately 800,000 distinct CDR3 sequences, about 48% of them seen once, and the ten largest clones take under 50%. The specimen sequenced was blood. Receptor source: a man older than 75 in good health. Both conserved end residues are part of each CDR3. A D gene is named only where the DNA matches it firmly. A clone size is listed for some rows: how often the clone was seen (once, few, many), or a class if it is expanded.

v_call	j_call	cdr3_length	clone_size	d_call	cdr3_nt	cdr3_aa
TRBV7-2	TRBJ2-1	13	.	.	TGTGCCAGCAGCTTAGTCTTCGGGAATGAGCAGTTCTTC	CASSLVFGNEQFF
TRBV4-1	TRBJ2-6	16	.	.	TGCGCCAGCAGCCAAGATTCGACAGCTGGGGCCAACGTCCTGACTTTC	CASSQDSTAGANVLTF
TRBV4-1	TRBJ2-5	13	.	.	TGCGCCAGCAGCCAAGAAATCCAGTCAGAGCAGTACTTC	CASSQEIQSEQYF
TRBV4-1	TRBJ1-2	16	.	.	TGCGCCAGCGGCCAAGCAACAGACGCTCCCTTCTATGGCTACACCTTC	CASGQATDAPFYGYTF
TRBV7-2	TRBJ2-1	12	few	.	TGTGCCAGCTCCCTAGCGAGGAATGAGCAGTTCTTC	CASSLARNEQFF
TRBV5-1	TRBJ2-7	17	.	.	TGCGCCAGCAGCCCTCCTCCGGGGTCCGAAGGTACAAATGAGCAGTACTTC	CASSPPPGSEGTNEQYF
TRBV5-1	TRBJ2-1	17	.	TRBD2	TGCGCCAGCAGCTTGCCCCGGCTAGCGGGGACCTACAATGAGCAGTTCTTC	CASSLPRLAGTYNEQFF
TRBV20-1	TRBJ2-4	19	.	TRBD2	TGCAGTGCTAATCCTCAGCGGGAGGGCCCGCTCCTAGCCAAAAACATTCAGTACTTC	CSANPQREGPLLAKNIQYF
TRBV21-1	TRBJ2-1	12	.	.	TGTGCCAGCACCAACATTTACAATGAGCAGTTCTTC	CASTNIYNEQFF
TRBV29-1	TRBJ2-7	12	.	.	TGCAGCGGCCGGGACACGTCCTACGAGCAGTACTTC	CSGRDTSYEQYF
TRBV20-1	TRBJ2-3	11	.	.	TGCGGTGCCCCGAGTGGGGATACGCAGTATTTT	CGAPSGDTQYF
TRBV27	TRBJ2-7	15	.	TRBD2	TGTGCCAGCAGTTTATCGGGACTAACCCTTCTCGAGCAGTACTTC	CASSLSGLTLLEQYF
TRBV27	TRBJ2-5	15	.	.	TGTGCCAGCAGTTTCCAAGGGGCACAGGAAAAGACCCAGTACTTC	CASSFQGAQEKTQYF
TRBV10-3	TRBJ2-6	15	.	.	TGTGCCATCAGTGGGGCGCCTTCTGGGGCCAACGTCCTGACTTTC	CAISGAPSGANVLTF
TRBV7-6	TRBJ2-1	14	.	.	TGTGCCAGCAGCGCCGAGGGGACTCATAATGAGCAGTTCTTC	CASSAEGTHNEQFF
TRBV5-1	TRBJ2-2	14	.	.	TGCGCCAGCAGCGTCGGCTCGTCCACCGGGGAGCTGTTTTTT	CASSVGSSTGELFF
TRBV12-3/TRBV12-4	TRBJ2-7	14	few	TRBD1	TGTGCCAGCAGTTACGACAGGGACGACTACGAGCAGTACTTC	CASSYDRDDYEQYF
TRBV20-1	TRBJ2-4	13	.	.	TGCAGTGCTGAGGGGGAGGGCCAAAACATTCAGTACTTC	CSAEGEGQNIQYF
TRBV29-1	TRBJ1-2	13	few	.	TGCAGCGTTGAACGAAGCGAGAACTATGGCTACACCTTC	CSVERSENYGYTF
TRBV9	TRBJ2-5	15	few	TRBD2	TGTGCCAGCAGCGTAGAAGCGGGAGGCGTGGAGACCCAGTACTTC	CASSVEAGGVETQYF
TRBV3-1	TRBJ1-1	15	.	.	TGTGCCAGCAGCCAAGAATTGAGGAGGAACACTGAAGCTTTCTTT	CASSQELRRNTEAFF
TRBV2	TRBJ2-7	13	.	.	TGTGCCAGCAGTGAAAGCCCCTTCCTCGAGCAGTACTTC	CASSESPFLEQYF
TRBV15	TRBJ2-5	18	.	TRBD2	TGTGCCACCAGCAGCCTTTCGGGACTAGCGGGAGATGGAGAGACCCAGTACTTC	CATSSLSGLAGDGETQYF
TRBV6-1	TRBJ2-3	16	few	.	TGTGCCAGCAGCCCCCGGCGGCTCGGGGTTCCGGATACGCAGTATTTT	CASSPRRLGVPDTQYF
TRBV20-1	TRBJ2-7	13	.	.	TGCAGTGCTAGAGGAGAGGGAGTCCGCGAGCAGTACTTC	CSARGEGVREQYF
TRBV6-5	TRBJ1-2	15	.	TRBD1	TGTGCCAGCAGTTCCACCGACAGGGGGCCGGGTGGCTACACCTTC	CASSSTDRGPGGYTF
TRBV5-1	TRBJ2-7	14	.	.	TGCGCCAGCAGCTTGGACCTCCCGTCCTACGAGCAGTACTTC	CASSLDLPSYEQYF
TRBV6-2/TRBV6-3	TRBJ2-3	13	few	TRBD1	TGTGCCAGCAACAGGGGGCAACGAGATACGCAGTATTTT	CASNRGQRDTQYF
TRBV7-2	TRBJ2-2	13	.	.	TGTGCCAGCAGCGCTCTAGCGACCGGGGAGCTGTTTTTT	CASSALATGELFF
TRBV20-1	TRBJ2-3	14	.	TRBD2	TGCAGTGCCAAGGGACTAGCGGGATCAGATACGCAGTATTTT	CSAKGLAGSDTQYF
TRBV6-1	TRBJ2-7	17	.	TRBD2	TGTGCCAGCATCCGAGGACTAGCGGGGGGGAGCTCCTACGAGCAGTACTTC	CASIRGLAGGSSYEQYF
TRBV28	TRBJ2-7	14	.	.	TGTGCCAGCAGGGTACAGGGAAGATCCTACGAGCAGTACTTC	CASRVQGRSYEQYF
TRBV20-1	TRBJ1-1	14	few	.	TGCAGTGCTAGAGAACGGGGGCGAGAGACTGAAGCTTTCTTT	CSARERGRETEAFF
TRBV27	TRBJ2-7	16	.	.	TGTGCCAGCAGTTTATCGCCAGGACAGAAAACCTACGAGCAGTACTTC	CASSLSPGQKTYEQYF
TRBV2	TRBJ2-3	14	.	TRBD2	TGTGCCAGCACCCCGGGACTAGCCCCAGATACGCAGTATTTT	CASTPGLAPDTQYF
TRBV28	TRBJ2-3	12	.	.	TGTGCCAGCATCGGGGGCTTAGATACGCGGTATTTT	CASIGGLDTRYF
TRBV20-1	TRBJ1-2	12	.	TRBD1	TGCAGTGCCAGACAGGGGTCGAGCGGCTACACCTTC	CSARQGSSGYTF
TRBV4-2	TRBJ2-7	16	once	TRBD2	TGTGCCAGCAGCCAAGATCAGGCTAGCGGGAGGTACGAGCAGTACTTC	CASSQDQASGRYEQYF
TRBV20-1	TRBJ2-4	15	.	TRBD2	TGCAGTGCTCCCGTAGCGGGACGGGCCAAAAACATTCAGTACTTC	CSAPVAGRAKNIQYF
TRBV3-1	TRBJ2-7	13	few	.	TGTGCCAGCGGTAGACGGGGGCAGGACGAGCAGTACTTC	CASGRRGQDEQYF
TRBV7-2	TRBJ1-2	15	.	.	TGTGCCAGCAGCTTATATGCAGGGGTAGGGTATGGCTACACCTTC	CASSLYAGVGYGYTF
TRBV7-2	TRBJ1-1	15	few	.	TGTGCCAGCAGCTTATCGAGGGGGGGGACGGGTGAAGCTTTCTTT	CASSLSRGGTGEAFF
TRBV5-1	TRBJ2-1	15	few	.	TGCGCCAGCAGCTTGCTGCCCTTGGCGCGCAATGAGCAGTTCTTC	CASSLLPLARNEQFF
TRBV20-1	TRBJ2-3	14	once	TRBD2	TGCAGTGCTGAGACTAGCGGGAGGATAGATACGCAGTATTTT	CSAETSGRIDTQYF
TRBV28	TRBJ2-7	12	.	.	TGTGCCAGCAGCTTATTAGGGAACGAGCAGTACTTC	CASSLLGNEQYF
TRBV20-1	TRBJ2-1	14	.	TRBD2	TGCAGTGCTAACCTGGGGACTAGAGTGAATGAGCAGTTCTTC	CSANLGTRVNEQFF
TRBV20-1	TRBJ1-2	15	few	TRBD1	TGCAGTGCTAGAGATCCAAGGGGGACAGTCTATGGCTACACCTTC	CSARDPRGTVYGYTF
TRBV20-1	TRBJ2-7	14	.	.	TGCAGTGCTCCCGTCGGGGGTAGCTCCTACGAGCAGTACTTC	CSAPVGGSSYEQYF
TRBV6-5	TRBJ2-3	15	few	.	TGTGCCAGCAGTTACTCAATCGGAACCCCAGATACGCAGTATTTT	CASSYSIGTPDTQYF
TRBV24-1	TRBJ2-7	15	.	TRBD1	TGTGCCACCAGTGATTCCCCGGGACAGGGTCACGAGCAGTACTTC	CATSDSPGQGHEQYF